This T cell receptor (beta chain) was recovered during a study of blood T cell repertoires in COVID-19 (dated by TCRdb to the early 2020s). Study-wide context: Samples covering the acute and convalescent phases of COVID-19 were provided by collaborators in the United States, Italy and Spain. A freely available public database, intended as a resource for researchers studying the immune response to SARS-CoV-2, is where the repertoires were released. The samples were drawn from the first 160 participants of the ongoing ImmuneRACE study and from some 1,300 subjects provided by 6 global collaborators. The dataset comprised deeply sampled blood TCRbeta repertoires from subjects exposed to, actively infected with, or recovered from COVID-19. Nearly every sample came with metadata listing a de-identified subject ID, COVID-19 status, age in years and sex. Where available, HLA class I and class II types were taken from metadata supplied by the sample provider and were not determined by assay-based typing. The material from the prospective study consisted of cDNA or gDNA derived from T cells, B-cell-depleted T cells, or PBMCs.

TCRbeta CDR3 regions were amplified from genomic DNA by means of the immunoSEQ Assay, a bias-controlled multiplex PCR. Concerning the study's data processing: Within the assay, amplification of reference gene primers was used to estimate how many nucleated cells each sample contained. To quantify the absolute abundance of each unique TCRbeta CDR3 rearrangement, sequence reads were collapsed and filtered. For each sample, productive Simpson clonality was calculated by taking the square root of Simpson's diversity index across productive rearrangements. Drawn from immuneACCESS, this table holds only the in-frame rearrangements with V and J called that TCRdb kept. Clones are partly lost; checked studies trace under half to an unresolved V gene and leave the rest unexplained. The V and J calls and clone size were taken over from that table, and D and trimming were inferred from the DNA. Across this sample there are about 310,000 clones, with around 86% seen only once. The ten largest clones capture 1% of the sample.

Concerning this clone itself: Its antigen has not been determined. The sample holds no much larger clone one base away, and base qualities are not on file.

Including the terminal cysteine and phenylalanine, the CDR3 comprises 15 residues. Only CDR3 DNA is held: 45 bases, read in frame from base 1. As encoded in the germline V gene, CDR1 is SQVTM while CDR2 is ANQGSEA. From V the trimming removes 7 bases and from J it removes 4 bases, while the gene matches leave 10 bases of the junction unaccounted for. Whole blood was collected in K2EDTA tubes by collaborating institutions according to the institutions' own protocols. For TCRbeta analysis, collaborators shipped samples in one of three forms: frozen whole blood, isolated PBMCs, or DNA extracted from either of those sample types. What the study reported, not specific to this receptor: The amount of clinical and demographic metadata varied by source and participant and was provided uncurated.

The rearrangement combines TRBV29-1 with TRBJ2-1, with 10 bases in between that match TRBD2. This TCR was sampled from a man aged 45 to 65 with active or convalescent COVID-19. The sample taken for sequencing was peripheral blood. The DNA reads TGCAGCGCCTTAGAGACTAGCGGGCTATACAATGAGCAGTTCTTC. The translation is CSALETSGLYNEQFF.